The next 26 T cell receptor beta chains were all read from a single sample in a study of blood T cell repertoires in COVID-19. Produced via immunoSEQ multiplex PCR; TCRdb's table is partial and in-frame only. Of more than 200,000 clones listed, approximately 86% are singletons. The specimen sequenced was peripheral blood. These receptors originate from a woman of 80 years or more with active or convalescent COVID-19.

CDR3 in amino acids: CASSPRQGGSGEQFF. CDR3 in DNA: TGTGCCAGCTCACCACGACAGGGTGGAAGCGGTGAGCAGTTCTTC. The chain joins TRBV18 to TRBJ2-1; 7 nucleotides align to TRBD1. With 1 base clipped from V and 9 bases from J, the junction kept 9 bases outside the gene matches. Germline V gene data show CDR1 as KGHSH and CDR2 as LQKENI. This CDR3 has 15 residues.

This chain uses TRBV20-1 with TRBJ2-1; maybe TRBD2 (6 bases). The CDR3 contains 11 residues. Germline V gene data show CDR1 as DFQATT and CDR2 as SNEGSKA (reference sequence). The V end lost 3 bases, the J end lost 6 bases, and 6 bases lay between the germline ends. This CDR3 is CSARRGNEQFF. CDR3 nucleotide sequence: TGCAGTGCTAGGCGGGGCAATGAGCAGTTCTTC.

The chain carries TRBV28 and TRBJ2-2; the match to TRBD2 covers 12 bases. Trimming at V came to 5 bases and at J to 5 bases, leaving 15 bases not matched to a gene. Germline CDR1 is MDHEN and CDR2 is SYDVKM. The CDR3 covers 19 residues. CDR3 loop: CASSPYPSGGAEDTGELFF. In DNA, the CDR3 is TGTGCCAGCAGTCCCTACCCTAGCGGGGGGGCCGAAGATACCGGGGAGCTGTTTTTT.

This chain joins TRBV9 and TRBJ2-1, with TRBD2 matching 9 bases. CDR3 length equals 14 residues. Germline loops: CDR1 SGDLS, CDR2 YYNGEE. V was clipped by 6 bases and J by 2 bases; unmatched bases: 3. The CDR3 sequence is CASTRTSAYNEQFF. CDR3 nucleotide sequence: TGTGCCAGCACCAGGACTAGCGCCTACAATGAGCAGTTCTTC.

The rearrangement links TRBV7-8 to TRBJ1-5; 7 bases fit TRBD1. The CDR3 is 15 residues long. The germline V gene encodes CDR1 SGHVS and CDR2 FQNEAQ. The V gene end was trimmed by 5 bases and the J gene end by 4 bases; junction bases not matched to a gene: 8. DNA of the CDR3: TGTGCCAGCAGCCAAAGGGACAGCCCGAATCAGCCCCAGCATTTT. This translates into CASSQRDSPNQPQHF. Variable domain in full (rest from reference TRBV7-8 and TRBJ1-5): GAGVSQSPRYKVAKRGQDVALRCDPISGHVSLFWYQQALGQGPEFLTYFQNEAQLDKSGLPSDRFFAERPEGSVSTLKIQRTQQEDSAVYLCASSQRDSPNQPQHFGDGTRLSIL.

This clone was recorded only once. V and J are TRBV27 and TRBJ2-3, with 8 bases matching TRBD2. Germline V gene lookup returns CDR1 MNHEY and CDR2 SMNVEV (reference sequence). The CDR3 length is 16 residues. V gave up 5 bases and J gave up 2 bases; unmatched junction bases: 9. CDR3 protein: CASSRGGRANTDTQYF. The CDR3, as DNA: TGTGCCAGCAGTCGGGGGGGGCGGGCCAACACAGATACGCAGTATTTT.

The J gene is TRBJ2-1, the V gene TRBV28, with 10 bases identical to TRBD2. The CDR3 runs to 17 residues. Germline V gene lookup returns CDR1 MDHEN and CDR2 SYDVKM. The V segment lost 7 bases and the J segment 4 bases; nucleotides outside the gene matches: 13. The CDR3 reads CASTKERGGNIYNEQFF. The CDR3 region has the DNA TGTGCCAGCACGAAAGAGCGGGGGGGCAATATATACAATGAGCAGTTCTTC.

This chain joins TRBV11-2 and TRBJ2-1, with TRBD2 as a possible D gene (6 bases). The CDR3 has 15 amino acids. Germline V gives CDR1 SGHAT, CDR2 FQNNGV. V lost 5 bases and J lost 7, with 18 bases in between. CDR3: CASSPGTPPFNEQFF. CDR3 coding DNA: TGTGCCAGCAGCCCCGGGACTCCCCCTTTTAATGAGCAGTTCTTC.

J is TRBJ2-7 and V is TRBV6-5; 14 bases are shared with TRBD2. In germline, CDR1 is MNHEY, CDR2 SVGAGI. V was clipped by 0 bases and J by 2 bases; unmatched bases: 0. This CDR3 has 16 amino acids. CDR3 protein: CASSYSGLAGAYEQYF. Written as DNA, the CDR3 is TGTGCCAGCAGTTACTCGGGACTAGCGGGAGCCTACGAGCAGTACTTC.

This clone was counted a single time. This chain uses TRBV27 with TRBJ1-1; TRBD1 agrees at 9 bases. Germline values: CDR1 MNHEY, CDR2 SMNVEV (reference sequence). This CDR3 has 14 amino acids. Trimming removed 6 bases from V and 11 bases from J; junction bases left unmatched: 13. CDR3 sequence reads: CASRLTGGALRAFF. CDR3 coding DNA: TGTGCCAGCAGACTAACAGGGGGCGCGCTTCGGGCTTTCTTT.

The J gene is TRBJ2-7, the V gene TRBV7-9; D ambiguous. V was clipped by 1 base and J by 0 bases, with 13 bases between them. The germline CDR1 and CDR2 sequences are SEHNR and FQNEAQ (reference sequence). CDR3 length: 16 amino acids. The CDR3 loop reads CASSLVLADLSYEQYF. Written as DNA, the CDR3 is TGTGCCAGCAGCTTAGTCTTGGCGGATCTCTCCTACGAGCAGTACTTC.

V and J are TRBV2 and TRBJ2-7; tentative D call: TRBD1 (5 bases). The CDR3 is 12 amino acids. V lost 6 bases, J lost 3 bases, and 9 bases lay in between. CDR1 is SNHLY, CDR2 FYNNEI, per germline. The CDR3 nucleotides are TGTGCCAGCAGCGCGGACAACTACGAGCAGTACTTC. Protein product: CASSADNYEQYF.

V and J are TRBV19 and TRBJ1-6; the D gene is possibly TRBD1 (5 bases). The CDR3 covers 13 residues. CDR1 and CDR2 from the germline V gene are LNHDA and SQIVND (reference sequence). Trimming stripped 6 bases from V and 7 bases from J, with 10 bases between. The chain's CDR3 is CASSGRTNSPLHF. DNA for the CDR3: TGTGCCAGTAGCGGCAGGACAAATTCACCCCTCCACTTT.

The chain carries TRBV7-9 and TRBJ2-7; 9 bases match TRBD1. The ends lost 0 bases at V and 2 bases at J; junction bases unmatched: 8. This CDR3 comprises 17 residues. CDR1 is SEHNR and CDR2 is FQNEAQ in the germline V gene (reference sequence). The CDR3 DNA follows: TGTGCCAGCAGCTTAGCGGTATTGGGACAGGGAACCTACGAGCAGTACTTC. Residues: CASSLAVLGQGTYEQYF. The variable domain in full, with the rest retrieved from reference TRBV7-9 and TRBJ2-7, is DTGVSQNPRHKITKRGQNVTFRCDPISEHNRLYWYRQTLGQGPEFLTYFQNEAQLEKSRLLSDRFSAERPKGSFSTLEIQRTEQGDSAMYLCASSLAVLGQGTYEQYFGPGTRLTVT.

The chain links TRBV6-1 to TRBJ1-1; D remains ambiguous. Germline V gene lookup returns CDR1 MNHNS and CDR2 SASEGT. The CDR3 is 14 residues long. With 2 bases removed from V and 3 bases from J, the gap between germline ends came to 10 bases. The CDR3 here is CASSENGGYTEAFF. As DNA, the CDR3 is TGTGCCAGCAGTGAAAATGGAGGGTACACTGAAGCTTTCTTT.

The genes are TRBV19 and TRBJ2-5, with TRBD2 matching over 7 bases. J gave up 6 bases and V 6 bases, and 10 bases lay outside the gene matches. Germline-derived CDR1 and CDR2 are LNHDA and SQIVND (reference sequence). The CDR3 has 14 amino acids. CDR3 sequence: CASRSRGVSQTQYF. The CDR3 bases are TGTGCCAGTAGGTCTCGGGGGGTGAGCCAGACCCAGTACTTC.

V is TRBV11-2 and J is TRBJ2-7, with a weak D call TRBD2 (6 bases). Germline V gives CDR1 SGHAT, CDR2 FQNNGV. V shed 1 base and J shed 3 bases, with 10 bases lying between them. This CDR3 has 14 residues. The CDR3 DNA follows: TGTGCCAGCAGCTTAGGTAGGAGGGACTACGAGCAGTACTTC. This translates into CASSLGRRDYEQYF.

V and J are TRBV5-1 and TRBJ2-1, with 7 nucleotides matching TRBD2. The V and J ends lost 3 bases and 1 base, in that order; junction bases with no gene match: 7. The CDR3 runs to 16 residues. Germline V CDR1 and CDR2: SGHRS, YFSETQ. CDR3: CASSSSGTTSYNEQFF. CDR3 bases: TGCGCCAGCAGCTCCTCCGGGACTACTTCCTACAATGAGCAGTTCTTC.

In DNA form, the CDR3 reads TGTGCCAGCAGCCATCGTGGACTAGCGGGGGGGGCCACCGGGGAGCTGTTTTTT. This codes for CASSHRGLAGGATGELFF. This chain uses TRBV14 with TRBJ2-2, with TRBD2 matching 15 bases. Germline V gene sequence: CDR1 SGHDN, CDR2 FVKESK. This CDR3 has 18 amino acids. V gave up 3 bases and J gave up 4 bases; unmatched junction bases: 6.

The J gene is TRBJ1-2, the V gene TRBV5-6; D call uncertain. The germline V and J ends were trimmed by 1 base and 4 bases, with 14 bases remaining between them. Per the germline V gene, CDR1 is SGHDT and CDR2 is YYEEEE. The CDR3 is 15 residues long. In nucleotides, the CDR3 is TGTGCCAGCAGCTTGTACGACATTACCCTCTATGGCTACACCTTC. This encodes CASSLYDITLYGYTF.

This chain links TRBV5-6 with TRBJ1-1; tentatively, D is TRBD1 (5 bases). CDR1 SGHDT and CDR2 YYEEEE come from the germline V gene. The V end lost 4 bases, the J end lost 2 bases, and 15 bases lay between the germline ends. The CDR3 has 15 amino acids. CDR3 sequence reads: CASSQADRLNTEAFF. The CDR3 region has the DNA TGTGCCAGCAGCCAAGCTGACAGACTTAACACTGAAGCTTTCTTT.

The J gene is TRBJ2-1, the V gene TRBV30; 10 bases are shared with TRBD2. The CDR3 runs 12 residues. CDR1 GTSNPN and CDR2 SVGIG come from the germline V gene (reference sequence). Trimming took 8 bases from V and 8 from J; bases not matched to a gene: 6. CDR3 amino acids: CALAGVGYEQFF. The CDR3 nucleotides read TGTGCCCTAGCGGGGGTTGGCTATGAGCAGTTCTTC.

This rearrangement joins TRBV27 to TRBJ1-2; TRBD1 is a possible D gene (6 bases). The CDR3 runs to 16 residues. Between the trimmed V and J ends, which lost 4 bases and 0 bases, there was a span of 15 bases. Germline V CDR1 and CDR2: MNHEY, SMNVEV (reference sequence). The CDR3 DNA follows: TGTGCCAGCAGTTCGTCTTGGGACACTACTAACTATGGCTACACCTTC. Translating gives CASSSSWDTTNYGYTF.

This chain uses TRBV18 with TRBJ1-1; D gene unclear. Germline CDR1 and CDR2: KGHSH and LQKENI. V shed 3 bases and J shed 3 bases, with 11 bases lying between them. The CDR3 length is 14 residues. For the CDR3, the DNA is TGTGCCAGCTCACCGCGGGAGGCGGACACTGAAGCTTTCTTT. It translates to CASSPREADTEAFF.

The V gene is TRBV5-1, the J gene TRBJ2-7, with TRBD2 as a possible D gene (7 bases). This CDR3 spans 14 amino acids. V dropped 5 bases and J dropped 2 bases, with 14 bases sitting between them. Germline V CDR1 and CDR2: SGHRS, YFSETQ. The CDR3 coding sequence is TGCGCCAGCAGGGCCCAAGGGGGGGCCTACGAGCAGTACTTC. This encodes CASRAQGGAYEQYF.

This clone was detected a few times. J is TRBJ1-1 and V is TRBV28; D is ambiguous. V dropped 3 bases and J dropped 9 bases, with 14 bases sitting between them. From germline, CDR1 is MDHEN and CDR2 SYDVKM. This CDR3 comprises 13 residues. CDR3 amino acids: CASSFVIQEKAFF. The CDR3 coding sequence is TGTGCCAGCAGTTTTGTGATTCAGGAAAAAGCTTTCTTT.